These T cell receptor beta chains were read from a single sample in a study of blood T cell repertoires in COVID-19. Produced via immunoSEQ multiplex PCR; TCRdb's table is partial and in-frame only. This sample has some 260,000 clones, with under 85% found just once. The material sequenced was peripheral blood. Source of these receptors: a woman aged 40-49 years with active or convalescent COVID-19. Both conserved end residues are part of each CDR3. The D gene is left open where the match is weak. Clone size is shown for a subset of rows, as once, few, many or a class of expanded clone.

V gene: TRBV5-1
D gene: NA
clone size: NA
J gene: TRBJ1-2
CDR3 length: 15
CDR3 protein: CASSTLQGGGYGYTF
CDR3 DNA: TGCGCCAGCAGCACCCTACAGGGTGGTGGCTATGGCTACACCTTC

V gene: TRBV5-1
D gene: TRBD1
clone size: NA
J gene: TRBJ2-5
CDR3 length: 15
CDR3 protein: CASTQSGTGGETQYF
CDR3 DNA: TGCGCCAGCACCCAATCCGGGACAGGGGGGGAGACCCAGTACTTC

V gene: TRBV18
D gene: NA
clone size: few
J gene: TRBJ1-5
CDR3 length: 14
CDR3 protein: CASSPGQANQPQHF
CDR3 DNA: TGTGCCAGCTCACCAGGTCAGGCCAATCAGCCCCAGCATTTT

V gene: TRBV5-1
D gene: NA
clone size: NA
J gene: TRBJ2-1
CDR3 length: 15
CDR3 protein: CASSFDRVPYNEQFF
CDR3 DNA: TGCGCCAGCAGCTTCGACAGAGTTCCCTACAATGAGCAGTTCTTC

V gene: TRBV10-2
D gene: NA
clone size: NA
J gene: TRBJ1-1
CDR3 length: 12
CDR3 protein: CASRGQASEAFF
CDR3 DNA: TGCGCCAGCAGGGGCCAGGCTTCTGAAGCTTTCTTT

V gene: TRBV5-6
D gene: NA
clone size: many
J gene: TRBJ1-2
CDR3 length: 11
CDR3 protein: CASSLRGVYTF
CDR3 DNA: TGTGCCAGCAGCTTGAGAGGAGTCTACACCTTC

V gene: TRBV11-2
D gene: TRBD2
clone size: NA
J gene: TRBJ2-1
CDR3 length: 18
CDR3 protein: CASRGTSGGTRSYNEQFF
CDR3 DNA: TGTGCCAGCAGGGGGACTAGCGGGGGGACCCGCTCCTACAATGAGCAGTTCTTC

V gene: TRBV5-1
D gene: TRBD1
clone size: NA
J gene: TRBJ1-4
CDR3 length: 16
CDR3 protein: CASSLEGARTNEKLFF
CDR3 DNA: TGCGCCAGCAGCTTGGAGGGGGCGCGAACTAATGAAAAACTGTTTTTT

V gene: TRBV30
D gene: NA
clone size: NA
J gene: TRBJ1-6
CDR3 length: 14
CDR3 protein: CAWRGLFENSPLHF
CDR3 DNA: TGTGCCTGGAGGGGCCTATTTGAAAATTCACCCCTCCACTTT

V gene: TRBV18
D gene: TRBD1
clone size: NA
J gene: TRBJ2-7
CDR3 length: 15
CDR3 protein: CASSPPTGITYEQYF
CDR3 DNA: TGTGCCAGCTCACCACCGACAGGGATCACCTACGAGCAGTACTTC

V gene: TRBV4-1
D gene: NA
clone size: NA
J gene: TRBJ1-5
CDR3 length: 15
CDR3 protein: CASSPSPSGGQPQHF
CDR3 DNA: TGCGCCAGCAGCCCTTCGCCCAGCGGCGGCCAGCCCCAGCATTTT

V gene: TRBV11-3
D gene: TRBD2
clone size: NA
J gene: TRBJ2-1
CDR3 length: 15
CDR3 protein: CASSLVSGGAHEQFF
CDR3 DNA: TGTGCCAGCAGCTTAGTAAGCGGGGGGGCCCATGAGCAGTTCTTC

V gene: TRBV23-1
D gene: NA
clone size: few
J gene: TRBJ2-2
CDR3 length: 14
CDR3 protein: CASSQSRGTGELFF
CDR3 DNA: TGCGCCAGCAGTCAATCGAGAGGCACCGGGGAGCTGTTTTTT

V gene: TRBV12-3/TRBV12-4
D gene: NA
clone size: few
J gene: TRBJ1-4
CDR3 length: 13
CDR3 protein: CASSAPEGSKLFF
CDR3 DNA: TGTGCCAGCAGTGCCCCAGAGGGCTCTAAACTGTTTTTT

V gene: TRBV9
D gene: TRBD2
clone size: few
J gene: TRBJ2-1
CDR3 length: 16
CDR3 protein: CASSAGTSSSYNEQFF
CDR3 DNA: TGTGCCAGCAGCGCCGGGACTAGCAGCTCCTACAATGAGCAGTTCTTC

V gene: TRBV6-1
D gene: NA
clone size: NA
J gene: TRBJ1-1
CDR3 length: 18
CDR3 protein: CASSELLGRGFTNTEAFF
CDR3 DNA: TGTGCCAGCAGTGAATTGCTGGGCAGGGGTTTTACGAACACTGAAGCTTTCTTT

V gene: TRBV7-3
D gene: NA
clone size: NA
J gene: TRBJ1-2
CDR3 length: 13
CDR3 protein: CASSSDSHYGYTF
CDR3 DNA: TGTGCCAGCAGCTCCGACAGCCACTATGGCTACACCTTC

V gene: TRBV10-3
D gene: NA
clone size: NA
J gene: TRBJ1-2
CDR3 length: 13
CDR3 protein: CAISDETLNGYTF
CDR3 DNA: TGTGCCATCAGTGACGAGACACTGAATGGCTACACCTTC

V gene: TRBV19
D gene: NA
clone size: NA
J gene: TRBJ2-2
CDR3 length: 14
CDR3 protein: CASRSGGNTGELFF
CDR3 DNA: TGTGCCAGTAGATCCGGGGGGAACACCGGGGAGCTGTTTTTT

V gene: TRBV6-6
D gene: TRBD1
clone size: NA
J gene: TRBJ1-2
CDR3 length: 14
CDR3 protein: CASSLAQGDYGYTF
CDR3 DNA: TGTGCCAGCAGTCTAGCACAGGGGGACTATGGCTACACCTTC

V gene: TRBV30
D gene: NA
clone size: NA
J gene: TRBJ1-4
CDR3 length: 14
CDR3 protein: CAWSFGGAVEKLFF
CDR3 DNA: TGTGCCTGGAGCTTCGGGGGAGCCGTGGAAAAACTGTTTTTT

V gene: TRBV6-4
D gene: TRBD1
clone size: once
J gene: TRBJ1-2
CDR3 length: 13
CDR3 protein: CASSETGVYGYTF
CDR3 DNA: TGTGCCAGCAGTGAGACAGGGGTTTATGGCTACACCTTC

V gene: TRBV19
D gene: NA
clone size: NA
J gene: TRBJ1-1
CDR3 length: 13
CDR3 protein: CASSMGRNTEAFF
CDR3 DNA: TGTGCCAGTAGTATGGGCCGGAACACTGAAGCTTTCTTT

V gene: TRBV30
D gene: NA
clone size: NA
J gene: TRBJ1-1
CDR3 length: 16
CDR3 protein: CAWSPGLGGTEQEAFF
CDR3 DNA: TGTGCCTGGAGTCCGGGACTCGGGGGGACCGAACAGGAAGCTTTCTTT

V gene: TRBV6-1
D gene: NA
clone size: NA
J gene: TRBJ1-5
CDR3 length: 16
CDR3 protein: CASSDFLDRDNQPQHF
CDR3 DNA: TGTGCCAGCAGTGACTTTCTCGACAGAGATAATCAGCCCCAGCATTTT

V gene: TRBV10-3
D gene: TRBD1
clone size: NA
J gene: TRBJ1-5
CDR3 length: 15
CDR3 protein: CAIGTGDYSNQPQHF
CDR3 DNA: TGTGCCATAGGGACAGGGGATTATAGCAATCAGCCCCAGCATTTT

V gene: TRBV6-5
D gene: TRBD1
clone size: NA
J gene: TRBJ2-5
CDR3 length: 14
CDR3 protein: CASRTGQAPGTQYF
CDR3 DNA: TGTGCCAGCAGGACGGGACAGGCCCCAGGGACCCAGTACTTC

V gene: TRBV29-1
D gene: TRBD2
clone size: NA
J gene: TRBJ2-3
CDR3 length: 15
CDR3 protein: CSVSTSGARTDTQYF
CDR3 DNA: TGCAGCGTATCGACTAGCGGGGCACGCACAGATACGCAGTATTTT

V gene: TRBV6-4
D gene: TRBD1
clone size: NA
J gene: TRBJ1-1
CDR3 length: 15
CDR3 protein: CASRRDRGENTEAFF
CDR3 DNA: TGTGCCAGCAGGAGGGACAGGGGGGAGAACACTGAAGCTTTCTTT

V gene: TRBV19
D gene: NA
clone size: few
J gene: TRBJ1-4
CDR3 length: 15
CDR3 protein: CASSTVRQANEKLFF
CDR3 DNA: TGTGCCAGTAGTACAGTCAGACAGGCTAATGAAAAACTGTTTTTT

V gene: TRBV10-3
D gene: NA
clone size: NA
J gene: TRBJ2-2
CDR3 length: 15
CDR3 protein: CAISESPTSTGELFF
CDR3 DNA: TGTGCCATCAGTGAGTCCCCGACTAGCACCGGGGAGCTGTTTTTT

V gene: TRBV29-1
D gene: TRBD1
clone size: few
J gene: TRBJ2-7
CDR3 length: 13
CDR3 protein: CSGGQGFSYEQYF
CDR3 DNA: TGCAGCGGTGGACAGGGGTTCTCCTACGAGCAGTACTTC

V gene: TRBV25-1
D gene: NA
clone size: NA
J gene: TRBJ1-6
CDR3 length: 15
CDR3 protein: CASSVGGSLGSPLHF
CDR3 DNA: TGTGCCAGCAGTGTTGGCGGGAGCCTGGGATCACCCCTCCACTTT

V gene: TRBV2
D gene: NA
clone size: NA
J gene: TRBJ2-4
CDR3 length: 15
CDR3 protein: CASRGGSGRTNIQYF
CDR3 DNA: TGTGCCAGCAGAGGGGGTTCGGGGCGGACGAACATTCAGTACTTC

V gene: TRBV1
D gene: NA
clone size: NA
J gene: TRBJ2-7
CDR3 length: 21
CDR3 protein: CTSSQGELGLAGVGCSYEQYF
CDR3 DNA: TGCACCAGCAGCCAAGGAGAGCTCGGACTAGCTGGGGTAGGGTGCTCCTACGAGCAGTACTTC

V gene: TRBV7-3
D gene: TRBD1
clone size: NA
J gene: TRBJ2-3
CDR3 length: 14
CDR3 protein: CASSLGQVTDTQYF
CDR3 DNA: TGTGCCAGCAGCTTGGGACAGGTCACAGATACGCAGTATTTT

V gene: TRBV3-1/TRBV3-2
D gene: TRBD2
clone size: NA
J gene: TRBJ2-5
CDR3 length: 15
CDR3 protein: CASTLGGGARETQYF
CDR3 DNA: TGTGCCAGCACCCTGGGCGGGGGGGCCCGAGAGACCCAGTACTTC

V gene: TRBV10-3
D gene: TRBD1
clone size: few
J gene: TRBJ1-2
CDR3 length: 13
CDR3 protein: CAITENRGNGYTF
CDR3 DNA: TGTGCCATCACCGAGAACAGGGGTAATGGCTACACCTTC

V gene: TRBV5-4
D gene: TRBD2
clone size: NA
J gene: TRBJ2-1
CDR3 length: 15
CDR3 protein: CASSFWGLALDEQFF
CDR3 DNA: TGTGCCAGCAGCTTCTGGGGACTAGCTCTAGATGAGCAGTTCTTC

V gene: TRBV3-1/TRBV3-2
D gene: TRBD2
clone size: NA
J gene: TRBJ2-7
CDR3 length: 18
CDR3 protein: CASSQEGRLAGGLGEQYF
CDR3 DNA: TGTGCCAGCAGCCAAGAGGGTAGACTAGCGGGGGGGCTGGGTGAGCAGTACTTC

V gene: TRBV5-1
D gene: NA
clone size: NA
J gene: TRBJ1-2
CDR3 length: 15
CDR3 protein: CASSLSQATSYGYTF
CDR3 DNA: TGCGCCAGCAGCTTGTCTCAGGCTACGAGCTATGGCTACACCTTC

V gene: TRBV19
D gene: NA
clone size: NA
J gene: TRBJ1-6
CDR3 length: 15
CDR3 protein: CASSQSTGYNSPLHF
CDR3 DNA: TGTGCCAGTAGTCAATCCACAGGGTACAATTCACCCCTCCACTTT

V gene: TRBV6-5
D gene: TRBD1
clone size: NA
J gene: TRBJ2-7
CDR3 length: 14
CDR3 protein: CASSNRGRNYEQYF
CDR3 DNA: TGTGCCAGCAGTAACAGGGGACGGAACTACGAGCAGTACTTC

V gene: TRBV30
D gene: TRBD1
clone size: few
J gene: TRBJ2-7
CDR3 length: 15
CDR3 protein: CAWSVKAGGVWEQYF
CDR3 DNA: TGTGCCTGGAGTGTCAAGGCAGGGGGAGTGTGGGAGCAGTACTTC

V gene: TRBV9
D gene: NA
clone size: NA
J gene: TRBJ1-1
CDR3 length: 15
CDR3 protein: CASSDSPEGNTEAFF
CDR3 DNA: TGTGCCAGCAGCGATTCCCCAGAGGGCAACACTGAAGCTTTCTTT

V gene: TRBV5-1
D gene: NA
clone size: few
J gene: TRBJ2-5
CDR3 length: 14
CDR3 protein: CASSLVGAQETQYF
CDR3 DNA: TGCGCCAGCAGCTTGGTTGGGGCCCAAGAGACCCAGTACTTC

V gene: TRBV4-2
D gene: NA
clone size: NA
J gene: TRBJ1-1
CDR3 length: 11
CDR3 protein: CASSQDQVAFF
CDR3 DNA: TGTGCCAGCAGCCAAGATCAGGTTGCTTTCTTT

V gene: TRBV2
D gene: NA
clone size: NA
J gene: TRBJ2-2
CDR3 length: 14
CDR3 protein: CASTGQGRFGELFF
CDR3 DNA: TGTGCCAGCACTGGGCAGGGGCGCTTCGGGGAGCTGTTTTTT